The rows below give T cell receptor beta chains drawn from one sample of a study of T-cell memory formation after mild COVID-19. MiXCR, run by TCRdb on the 5' RACE reads, gives a single entry per CDR3 protein. The data contain 190,000 or so distinct CDR3 sequences, 10% to 13% of them seen just once; the ten biggest clones take up approximately 2.8%. The source material was PBMCs or a T cell subset sorted from them (not recorded which). These receptors originate from a man younger than 35 who had mild COVID-19 (a few samples of this study predate the infection). Cell type and time point are not known. CDR3s include the opening cysteine and the closing phenylalanine or tryptophan. D genes are given only for firm matches. Rows may omit the clone size; those that give it use once, few, many or a size class.

D	V	size	J	length	CDR3	DNA
-	TRBV6-5	many	TRBJ2-2	12	CASIGNTGELFF	TGTGCCAGCATTGGGAACACCGGGGAGCTGTTTTTT
-	TRBV18	few	TRBJ1-5	13	CASSLQRNQPQHF	TGTGCCAGCTCGTTACAGCGTAATCAGCCCCAGCATTTT
-	TRBV4-2	few	TRBJ1-6	14	CASSHGQNNSPLHF	TGTGCCAGCAGCCACGGACAGAATAATTCACCCCTCCACTTT
TRBD2	TRBV6-6	-	TRBJ2-2	14	CASSYSTSAGELFF	TGTGCCAGCAGTTACTCGACTAGCGCCGGGGAGCTGTTTTTT
-	TRBV15	-	TRBJ1-5	15	CATSRDSEGIQPQHF	TGTGCCACCAGCAGAGATTCCGAGGGGATTCAGCCCCAGCATTTT
TRBD1	TRBV5-1	-	TRBJ1-2	15	CASSRGTGVNYGYTF	TGCGCCAGCAGCCGAGGGACAGGGGTTAACTATGGCTACACCTTC
TRBD1	TRBV3-1	few	TRBJ1-1	16	CASSPRTTGEGTEAFF	TGTGCCAGCAGCCCCCGAACCACAGGGGAGGGAACTGAAGCTTTCTTT
TRBD1	TRBV7-8	few	TRBJ2-1	14	CASSSWTGRGEQFF	TGTGCCAGCAGCTCCTGGACAGGGCGAGGAGAGCAGTTCTTC
-	TRBV18	few	TRBJ1-1	15	CASSPQSASDTEAFF	TGTGCCAGCTCACCACAGTCGGCCTCGGACACTGAAGCTTTCTTT
TRBD2	TRBV6-5	few	TRBJ2-1	14	CATRRGVAYNEQFF	TGTGCCACCCGACGGGGGGTGGCCTACAATGAGCAGTTCTTC
-	TRBV3-1	few	TRBJ1-2	16	CASSDLDHSANYGYTF	TGTGCCAGCAGCGATCTAGACCACTCCGCTAACTATGGCTACACCTTC
-	TRBV30	few	TRBJ2-5	12	CAWSVTEETQYF	TGTGCCTGGAGTGTAACCGAAGAGACCCAGTACTTC
-	TRBV4-3	few	TRBJ2-7	14	CASSQDSGAREQYF	TGCGCCAGCAGCCAAGATTCGGGGGCCCGGGAGCAGTACTTC